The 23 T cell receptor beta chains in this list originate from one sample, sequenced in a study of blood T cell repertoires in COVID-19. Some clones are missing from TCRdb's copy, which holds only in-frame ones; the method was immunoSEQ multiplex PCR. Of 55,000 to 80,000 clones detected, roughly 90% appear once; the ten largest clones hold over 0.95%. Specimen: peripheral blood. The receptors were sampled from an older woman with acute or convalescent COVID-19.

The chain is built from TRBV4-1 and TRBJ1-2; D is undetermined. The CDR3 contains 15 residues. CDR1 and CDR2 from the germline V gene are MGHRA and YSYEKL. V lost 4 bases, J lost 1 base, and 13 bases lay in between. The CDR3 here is CASSPRVTNNYGYTF. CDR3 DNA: TGCGCCAGCAGCCCGCGCGTGACAAATAACTATGGCTACACCTTC.

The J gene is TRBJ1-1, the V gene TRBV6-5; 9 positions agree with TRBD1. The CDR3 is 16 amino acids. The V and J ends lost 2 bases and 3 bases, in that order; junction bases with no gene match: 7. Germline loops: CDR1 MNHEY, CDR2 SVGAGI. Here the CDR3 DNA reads TGTGCCAGCAGTTACGCACAGGGGGCTCGCGACACTGAAGCTTTCTTT. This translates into CASSYAQGARDTEAFF.

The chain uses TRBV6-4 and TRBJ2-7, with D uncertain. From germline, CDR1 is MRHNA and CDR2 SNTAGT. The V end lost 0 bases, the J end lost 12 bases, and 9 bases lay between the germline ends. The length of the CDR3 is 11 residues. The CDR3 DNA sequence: TGTGCCAGCAGTGACTCGGAGAGTGGGTACGTC. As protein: CASSDSESGYV.

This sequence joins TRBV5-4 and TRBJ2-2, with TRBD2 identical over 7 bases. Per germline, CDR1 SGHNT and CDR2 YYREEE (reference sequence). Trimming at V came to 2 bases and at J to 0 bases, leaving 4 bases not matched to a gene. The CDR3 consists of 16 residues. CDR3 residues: CASSFGGLANTGELFF. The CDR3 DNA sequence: TGTGCCAGCAGCTTCGGAGGACTAGCGAACACCGGGGAGCTGTTTTTT.

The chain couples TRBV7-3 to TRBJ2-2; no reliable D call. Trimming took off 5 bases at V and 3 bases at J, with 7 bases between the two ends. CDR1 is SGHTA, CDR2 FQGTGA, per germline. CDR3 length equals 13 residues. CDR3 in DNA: TGTGCCAGCAGCCTGACATACACCGGGGAGCTGTTTTTT. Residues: CASSLTYTGELFF.

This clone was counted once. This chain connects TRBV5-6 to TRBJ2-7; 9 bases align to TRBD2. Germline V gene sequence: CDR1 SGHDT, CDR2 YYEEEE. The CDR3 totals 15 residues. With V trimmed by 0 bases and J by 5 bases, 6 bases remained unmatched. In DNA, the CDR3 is TGTGCCAGCAGCTTGGGGCTAGCGGGGTCAAACGAGCAGTACGTC. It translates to CASSLGLAGSNEQYV.

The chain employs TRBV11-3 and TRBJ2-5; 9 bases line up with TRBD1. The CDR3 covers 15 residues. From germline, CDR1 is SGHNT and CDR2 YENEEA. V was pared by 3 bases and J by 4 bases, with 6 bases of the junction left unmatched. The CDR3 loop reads CASSFGTGRGETQYF. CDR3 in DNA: TGTGCCAGCAGCTTCGGGACAGGGCGGGGAGAGACCCAGTACTTC.

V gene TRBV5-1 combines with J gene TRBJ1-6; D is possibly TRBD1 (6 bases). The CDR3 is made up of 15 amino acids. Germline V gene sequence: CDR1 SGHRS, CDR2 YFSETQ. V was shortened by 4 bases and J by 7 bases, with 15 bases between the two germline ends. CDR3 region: CASSIQGLGNSPLHF. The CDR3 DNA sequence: TGCGCCAGCAGCATCCAGGGGCTGGGCAATTCACCCCTCCACTTT.

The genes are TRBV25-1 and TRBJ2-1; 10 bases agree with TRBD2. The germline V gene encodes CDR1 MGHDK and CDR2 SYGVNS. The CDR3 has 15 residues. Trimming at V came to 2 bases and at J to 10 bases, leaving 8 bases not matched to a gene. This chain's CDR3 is CASSEESGRAGEQFF. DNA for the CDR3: TGTGCCAGCAGTGAAGAAAGCGGGAGGGCCGGAGAGCAGTTCTTC.

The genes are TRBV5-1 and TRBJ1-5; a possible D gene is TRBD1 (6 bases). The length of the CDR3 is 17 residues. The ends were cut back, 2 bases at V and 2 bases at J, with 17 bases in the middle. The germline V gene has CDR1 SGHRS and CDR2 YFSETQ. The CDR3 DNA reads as TGCGCCAGCAGCTTATCAGGGGTGGGGAAGGGCAATCAGCCCCAGCATTTT. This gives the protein CASSLSGVGKGNQPQHF. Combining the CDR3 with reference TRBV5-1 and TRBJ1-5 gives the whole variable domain KAGVTQTPRYLIKTRGQQVTLSCSPISGHRSVSWYQQTPGQGLQFLFEYFSETQRNKGNFPGRFSGRQFSNSRSEMNVSTLELGDSALYLCASSLSGVGKGNQPQHFGDGTRLSIL.

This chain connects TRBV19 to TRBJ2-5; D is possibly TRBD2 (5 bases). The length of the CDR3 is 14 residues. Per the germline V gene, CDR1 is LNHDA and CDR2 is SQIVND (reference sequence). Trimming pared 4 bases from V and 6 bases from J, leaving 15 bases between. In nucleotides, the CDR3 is TGTGCCAGTAGTACTCGCGGGCGGTGGAAGACCCAGTACTTC. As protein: CASSTRGRWKTQYF.

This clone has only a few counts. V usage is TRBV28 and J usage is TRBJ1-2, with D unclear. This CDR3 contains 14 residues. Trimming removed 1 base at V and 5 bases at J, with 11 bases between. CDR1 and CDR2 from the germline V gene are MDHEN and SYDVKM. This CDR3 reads CASSLYAGLYGYTF. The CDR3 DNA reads TGTGCCAGCAGTTTATACGCAGGTTTATATGGCTACACCTTC.

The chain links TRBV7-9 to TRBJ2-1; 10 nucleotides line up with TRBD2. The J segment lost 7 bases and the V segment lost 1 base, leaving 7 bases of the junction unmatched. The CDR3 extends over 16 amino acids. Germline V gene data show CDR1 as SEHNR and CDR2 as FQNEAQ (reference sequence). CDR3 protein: CASSLGVAGGDNEQFF. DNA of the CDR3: TGTGCCAGCAGCTTAGGGGTAGCGGGAGGAGATAATGAGCAGTTCTTC.

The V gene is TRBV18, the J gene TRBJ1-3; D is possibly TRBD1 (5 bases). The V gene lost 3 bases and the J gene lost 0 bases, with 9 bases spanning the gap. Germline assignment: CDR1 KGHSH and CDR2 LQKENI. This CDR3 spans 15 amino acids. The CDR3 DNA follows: TGTGCCAGCTCACCGATAGACAGCTCTGGAAACACCATATATTTT. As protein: CASSPIDSSGNTIYF. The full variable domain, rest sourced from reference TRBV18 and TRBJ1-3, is NAGVMQNPRHLVRRRGQEARLRCSPMKGHSHVYWYRQLPEEGLKFMVYLQKENIIDESGMPKERFSAEFPKEGPSILRIQQVVRGDSAAYFCASSPIDSSGNTIYFGEGSWLTVV.

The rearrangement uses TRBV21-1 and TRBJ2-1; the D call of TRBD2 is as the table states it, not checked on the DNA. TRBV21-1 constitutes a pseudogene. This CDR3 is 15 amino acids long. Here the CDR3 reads CASSKGGGEDNEQFF. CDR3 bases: TGTGCCAGCAGCAAAGGGGGGGGCGAAGACAATGAGCAGTTCTTC.

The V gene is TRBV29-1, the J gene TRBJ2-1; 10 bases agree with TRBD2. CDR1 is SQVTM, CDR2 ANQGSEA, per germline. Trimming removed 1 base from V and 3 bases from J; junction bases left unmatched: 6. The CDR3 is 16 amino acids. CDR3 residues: CSVEVPTSGNYNEQFF. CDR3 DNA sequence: TGCAGCGTTGAAGTCCCCACTAGCGGGAACTACAATGAGCAGTTCTTC.

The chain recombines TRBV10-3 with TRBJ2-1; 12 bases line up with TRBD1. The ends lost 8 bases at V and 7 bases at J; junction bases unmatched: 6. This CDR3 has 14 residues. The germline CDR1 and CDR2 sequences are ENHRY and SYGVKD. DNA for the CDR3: TGTGCCATCGGACCGGGACAGGGGGCTAATGAGCAGTTCTTC. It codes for CAIGPGQGANEQFF.

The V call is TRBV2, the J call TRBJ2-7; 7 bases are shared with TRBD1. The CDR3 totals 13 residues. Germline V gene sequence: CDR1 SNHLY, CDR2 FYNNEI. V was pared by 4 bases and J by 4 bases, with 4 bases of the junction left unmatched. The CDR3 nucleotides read TGTGCCAGCAGTGTCATGGACAGGTACGAGCAGTACGTC. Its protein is CASSVMDRYEQYV.

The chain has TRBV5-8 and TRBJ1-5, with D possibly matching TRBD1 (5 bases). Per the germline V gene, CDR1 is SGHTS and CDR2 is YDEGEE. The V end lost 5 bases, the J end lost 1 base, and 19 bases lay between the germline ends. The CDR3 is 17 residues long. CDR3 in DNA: TGTGCCAGCAGTTTGACACTGGGGTCAGGGAGCAATCAGCCCCAGCATTTT. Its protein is CASSLTLGSGSNQPQHF.

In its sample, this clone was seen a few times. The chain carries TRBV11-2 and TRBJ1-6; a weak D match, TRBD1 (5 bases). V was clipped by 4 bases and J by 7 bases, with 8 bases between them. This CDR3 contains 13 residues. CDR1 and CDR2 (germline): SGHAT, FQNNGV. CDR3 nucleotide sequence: TGTGCCAGCAGCTCAGACAGAAATTCACCCCTCCACTTT. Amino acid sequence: CASSSDRNSPLHF.

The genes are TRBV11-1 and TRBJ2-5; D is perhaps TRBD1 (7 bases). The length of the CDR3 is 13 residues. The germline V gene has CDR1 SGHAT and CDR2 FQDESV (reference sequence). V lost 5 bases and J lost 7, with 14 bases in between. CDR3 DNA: TGTGCCAGCAGCCCGAACAGGGGAGGGACCCAGTACTTC. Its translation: CASSPNRGGTQYF. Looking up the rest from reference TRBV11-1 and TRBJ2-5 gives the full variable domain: EAEVAQSPRYKITEKSQAVAFWCDPISGHATLYWYRQILGQGPELLVQFQDESVVDDSQLPKDRFSAERLKGVDSTLKIQPAELGDSAMYLCASSPNRGGTQYFGPGTRLLVL.

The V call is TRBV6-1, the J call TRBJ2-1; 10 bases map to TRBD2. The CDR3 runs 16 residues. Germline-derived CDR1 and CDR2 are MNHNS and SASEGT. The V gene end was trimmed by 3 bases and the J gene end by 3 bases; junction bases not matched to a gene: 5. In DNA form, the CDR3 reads TGTGCCAGCAGTGACCCCCGGACTAGCGGCTACAATGAGCAGTTCTTC. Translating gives CASSDPRTSGYNEQFF.

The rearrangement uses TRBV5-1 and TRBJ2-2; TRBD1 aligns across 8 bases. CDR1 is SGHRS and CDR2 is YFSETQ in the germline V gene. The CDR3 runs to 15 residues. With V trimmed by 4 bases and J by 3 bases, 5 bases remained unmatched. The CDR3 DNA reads TGCGCCAGCAGCCGAACAGGGGGAGACACCGGGGAGCTGTTTTTT. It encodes CASSRTGGDTGELFF.